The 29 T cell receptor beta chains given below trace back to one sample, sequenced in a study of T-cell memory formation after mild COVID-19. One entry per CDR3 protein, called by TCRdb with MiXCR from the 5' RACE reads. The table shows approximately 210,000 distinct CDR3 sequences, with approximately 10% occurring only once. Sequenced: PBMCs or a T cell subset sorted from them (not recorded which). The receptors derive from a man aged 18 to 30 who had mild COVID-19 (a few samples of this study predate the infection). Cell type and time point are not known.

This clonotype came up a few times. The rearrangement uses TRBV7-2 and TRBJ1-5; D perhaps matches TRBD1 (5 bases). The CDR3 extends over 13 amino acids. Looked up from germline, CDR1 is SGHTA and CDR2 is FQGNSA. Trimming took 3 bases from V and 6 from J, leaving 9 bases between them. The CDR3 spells CASSFRDLQPQHF. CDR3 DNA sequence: TGTGCCAGCAGCTTCAGGGATCTTCAGCCCCAGCATTTT.

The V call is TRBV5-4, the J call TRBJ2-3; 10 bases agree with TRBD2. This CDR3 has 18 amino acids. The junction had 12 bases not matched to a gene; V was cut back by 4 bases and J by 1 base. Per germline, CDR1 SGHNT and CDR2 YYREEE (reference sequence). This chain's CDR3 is CASSLGSSGGRGTDTQYF. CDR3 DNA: TGTGCCAGCAGCCTGGGTTCTAGCGGGGGCCGGGGCACAGATACGCAGTATTTT.

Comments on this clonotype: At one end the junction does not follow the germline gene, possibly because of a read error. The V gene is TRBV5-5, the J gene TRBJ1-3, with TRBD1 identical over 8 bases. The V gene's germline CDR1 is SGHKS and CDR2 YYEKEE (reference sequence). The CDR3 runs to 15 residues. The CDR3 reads CASRLDRANGNTIYF. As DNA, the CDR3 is TGTGCCAGCAGATTGGACAGGGCGAATGGAAACACCATATATTTT. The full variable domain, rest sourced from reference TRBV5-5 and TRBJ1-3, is DAGVTQSPTHLIKTRGQQVTLRCSPISGHKSVSWYQQVLGQGPQFIFQYYEKEERGRGNFPDRFSARQFPNYSSELNVNALLLGDSALYLCASRLDRANGNTIYFGEGSWLTVV.

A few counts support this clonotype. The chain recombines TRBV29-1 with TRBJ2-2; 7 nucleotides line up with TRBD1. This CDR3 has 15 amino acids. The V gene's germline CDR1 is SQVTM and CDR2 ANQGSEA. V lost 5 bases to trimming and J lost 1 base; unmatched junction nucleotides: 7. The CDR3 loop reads CSVSAQGLNTGELFF. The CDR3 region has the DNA TGCAGCGTTTCGGCACAGGGGTTGAACACCGGGGAGCTGTTTTTT.

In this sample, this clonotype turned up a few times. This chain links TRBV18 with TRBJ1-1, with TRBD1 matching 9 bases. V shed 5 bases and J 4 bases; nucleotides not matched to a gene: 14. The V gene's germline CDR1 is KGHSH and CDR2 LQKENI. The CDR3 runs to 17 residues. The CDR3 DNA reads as TGTGCCAGCTCAGATAACAGGGGGCGAGGGGTTCCCACTGAAGCTTTCTTT. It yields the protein CASSDNRGRGVPTEAFF.

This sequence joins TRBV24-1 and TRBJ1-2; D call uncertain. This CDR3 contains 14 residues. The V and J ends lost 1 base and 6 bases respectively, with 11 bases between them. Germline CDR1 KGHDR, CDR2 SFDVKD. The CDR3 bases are TGTGCCACCAGTGATTTAAAAGGATCGCATGGCTACACCTTC. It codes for CATSDLKGSHGYTF.

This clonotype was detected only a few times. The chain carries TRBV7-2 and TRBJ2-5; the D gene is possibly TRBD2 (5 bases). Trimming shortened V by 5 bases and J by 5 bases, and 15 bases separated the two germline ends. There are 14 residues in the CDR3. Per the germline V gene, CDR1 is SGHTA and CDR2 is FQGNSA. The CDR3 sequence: CASSLGSQRETQYF. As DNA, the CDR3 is TGTGCCAGCAGCCTCGGTTCCCAGCGGGAGACCCAGTACTTC.

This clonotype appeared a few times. The CDR3 DNA is TGCGCCAGCAGCCACGCGTGGGATGAGCAGTTCTTC. Its protein product is CASSHAWDEQFF. The chain links TRBV5-1 to TRBJ2-1; no reliable D call. This CDR3 region has 12 residues. V dropped 4 bases and J dropped 8 bases, with 10 bases sitting between them. The germline V gene encodes CDR1 SGHRS and CDR2 YFSETQ.

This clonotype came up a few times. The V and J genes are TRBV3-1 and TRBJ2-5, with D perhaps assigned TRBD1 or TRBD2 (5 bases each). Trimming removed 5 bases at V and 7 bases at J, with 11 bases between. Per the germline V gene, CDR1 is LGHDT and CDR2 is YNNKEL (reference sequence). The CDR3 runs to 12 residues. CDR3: CASSYGGGTQYF. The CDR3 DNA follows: TGTGCCAGCAGCTACGGTGGGGGGACCCAGTACTTC.

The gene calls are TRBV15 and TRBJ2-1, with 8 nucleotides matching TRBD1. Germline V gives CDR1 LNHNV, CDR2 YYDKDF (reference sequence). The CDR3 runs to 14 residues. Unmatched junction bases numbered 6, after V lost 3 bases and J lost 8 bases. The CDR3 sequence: CATSRPGGTDEQFF. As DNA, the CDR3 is TGTGCCACCAGCAGGCCAGGGGGCACGGATGAGCAGTTCTTC.

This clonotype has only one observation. The CDR3 DNA is TGTGCCAGTAGTTCGACAGGGGTCATTTCACCCCTCCACTTT. Translated: CASSSTGVISPLHF. The chain carries TRBV19 and TRBJ1-6, with TRBD1 matching over 8 bases. Germline V gene data show CDR1 as LNHDA and CDR2 as SQIVND (reference sequence). There are 14 residues in the CDR3. V dropped 5 bases and J dropped 9; count of bases not matched to a gene: 6.

The CDR3 sequence: CASSTNGGGRETQYF. The CDR3 region has the DNA TGCGCCAGCAGCACCAATGGGGGGGGCCGAGAGACCCAGTACTTC. The chain couples TRBV5-1 to TRBJ2-5; a possible D gene is TRBD2 (7 bases). CDR3 length: 15 residues. Per germline, CDR1 SGHRS and CDR2 YFSETQ. Trimming removed 4 bases from V and 4 bases from J, with 17 bases in between.

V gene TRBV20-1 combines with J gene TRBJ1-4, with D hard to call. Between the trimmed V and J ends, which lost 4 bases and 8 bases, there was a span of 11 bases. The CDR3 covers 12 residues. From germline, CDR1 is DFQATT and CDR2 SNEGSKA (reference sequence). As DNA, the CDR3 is TGCAGTGCTAAAGGGAGTGGGGAAAAACTGTTTTTT. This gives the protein CSAKGSGEKLFF.

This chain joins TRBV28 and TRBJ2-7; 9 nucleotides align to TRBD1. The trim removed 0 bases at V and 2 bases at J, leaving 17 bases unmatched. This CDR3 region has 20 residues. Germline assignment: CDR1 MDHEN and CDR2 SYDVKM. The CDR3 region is CASSLCTRASNRGHPYEQYV. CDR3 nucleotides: TGTGCCAGCAGTTTATGTACCCGGGCCTCAAACAGGGGGCATCCCTACGAGCAGTACGTC.

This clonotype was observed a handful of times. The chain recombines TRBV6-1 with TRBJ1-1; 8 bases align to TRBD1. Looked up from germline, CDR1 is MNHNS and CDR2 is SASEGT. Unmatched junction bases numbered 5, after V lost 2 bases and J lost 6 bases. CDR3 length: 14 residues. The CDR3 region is CASSEWVQGAEAFF. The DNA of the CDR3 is TGTGCCAGCAGTGAATGGGTACAGGGGGCTGAAGCTTTCTTT.

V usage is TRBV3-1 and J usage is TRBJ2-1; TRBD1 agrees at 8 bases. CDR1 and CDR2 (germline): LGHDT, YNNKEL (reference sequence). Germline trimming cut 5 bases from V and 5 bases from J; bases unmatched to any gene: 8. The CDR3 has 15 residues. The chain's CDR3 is CASSFRTGWNNEQFF. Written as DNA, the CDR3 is TGTGCCAGCAGCTTTCGGACAGGGTGGAACAATGAGCAGTTCTTC.

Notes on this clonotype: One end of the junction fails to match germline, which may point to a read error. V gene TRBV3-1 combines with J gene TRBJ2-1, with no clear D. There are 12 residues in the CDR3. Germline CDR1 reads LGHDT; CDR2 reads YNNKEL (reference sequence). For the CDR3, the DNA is TGTGCCAGCAGTTACTCCAACAATGAGCAGTTCTTC. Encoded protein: CASSYSNNEQFF.

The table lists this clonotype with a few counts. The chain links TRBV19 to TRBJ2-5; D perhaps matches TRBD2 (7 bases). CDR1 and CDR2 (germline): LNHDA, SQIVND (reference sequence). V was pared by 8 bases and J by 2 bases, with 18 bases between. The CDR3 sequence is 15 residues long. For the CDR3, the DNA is TGTGCCAGTGGTGCTCTGGGAGGGGGGCAAGAGACCCAGTACTTC. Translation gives CASGALGGGQETQYF.

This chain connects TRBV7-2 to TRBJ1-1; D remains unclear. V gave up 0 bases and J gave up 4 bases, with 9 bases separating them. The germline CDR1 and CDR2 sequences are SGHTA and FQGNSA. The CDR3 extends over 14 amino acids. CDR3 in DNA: TGTGCCAGCAGCTTAGCTCCACACCGCACTGAAGCTTTCTTT. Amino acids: CASSLAPHRTEAFF. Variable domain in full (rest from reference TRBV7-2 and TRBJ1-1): GAGVSQSPSNKVTEKGKDVELRCDPISGHTALYWYRQSLGQGLEFLIYFQGNSAPDKSGLPSDRFSAERTGGSVSTLTIQRTQQEDSAVYLCASSLAPHRTEAFFGQGTRLTVV.

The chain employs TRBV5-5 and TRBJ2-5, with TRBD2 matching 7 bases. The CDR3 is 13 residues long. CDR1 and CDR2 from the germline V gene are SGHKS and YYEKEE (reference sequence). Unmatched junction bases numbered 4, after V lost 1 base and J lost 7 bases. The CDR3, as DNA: TGTGCCAGCAGCTTGAAGTGGGGGGGGACCCAGTACTTC. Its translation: CASSLKWGGTQYF.

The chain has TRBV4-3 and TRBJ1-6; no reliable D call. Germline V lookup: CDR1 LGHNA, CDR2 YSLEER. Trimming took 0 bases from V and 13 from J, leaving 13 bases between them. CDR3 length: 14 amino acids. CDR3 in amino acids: CASSQEALVNPLHF. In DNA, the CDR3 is TGCGCCAGCAGCCAAGAGGCGCTTGTTAATCCCCTCCACTTT.

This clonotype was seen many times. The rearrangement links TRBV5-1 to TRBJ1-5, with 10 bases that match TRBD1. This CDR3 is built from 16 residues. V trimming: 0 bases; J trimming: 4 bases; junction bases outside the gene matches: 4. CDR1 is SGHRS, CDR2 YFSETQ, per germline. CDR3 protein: CASSLGPGQGNQPQHF. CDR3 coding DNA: TGCGCCAGCAGCTTGGGCCCGGGACAGGGGAATCAGCCCCAGCATTTT.

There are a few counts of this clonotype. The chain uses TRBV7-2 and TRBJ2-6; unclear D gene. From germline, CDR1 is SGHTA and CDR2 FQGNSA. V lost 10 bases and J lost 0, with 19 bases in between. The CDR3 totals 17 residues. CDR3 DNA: TGTGCCATAGATGAAGCCACCCGATACTCTGGGGCCAACGTCCTGACTTTC. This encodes CAIDEATRYSGANVLTF.

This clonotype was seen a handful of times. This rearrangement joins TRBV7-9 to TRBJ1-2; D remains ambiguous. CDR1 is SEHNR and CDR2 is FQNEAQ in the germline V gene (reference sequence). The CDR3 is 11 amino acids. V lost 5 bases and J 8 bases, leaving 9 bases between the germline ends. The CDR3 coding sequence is TGTGCCAGCAGCCCCGAGGTCGGCTACACCTTC. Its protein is CASSPEVGYTF.

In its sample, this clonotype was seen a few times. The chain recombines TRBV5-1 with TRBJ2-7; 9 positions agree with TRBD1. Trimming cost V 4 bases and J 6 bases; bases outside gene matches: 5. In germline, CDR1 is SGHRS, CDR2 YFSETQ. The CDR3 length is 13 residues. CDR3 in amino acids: CASSGRQGVEQYF. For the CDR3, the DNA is TGCGCCAGCAGCGGCCGACAGGGGGTCGAGCAGTACTTC.

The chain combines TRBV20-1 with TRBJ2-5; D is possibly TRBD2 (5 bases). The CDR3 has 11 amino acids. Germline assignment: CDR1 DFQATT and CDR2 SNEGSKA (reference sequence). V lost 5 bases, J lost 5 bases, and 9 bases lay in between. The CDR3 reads CSAGPGETQYF. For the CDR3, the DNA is TGCAGTGCTGGCCCGGGGGAGACCCAGTACTTC.

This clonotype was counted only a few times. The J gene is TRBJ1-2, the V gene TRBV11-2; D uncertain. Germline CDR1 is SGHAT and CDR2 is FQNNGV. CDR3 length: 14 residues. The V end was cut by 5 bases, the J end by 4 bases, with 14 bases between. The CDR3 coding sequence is TGTGCCAGCAGCCGCATCGTCCGGGCCTATGGCTACACCTTC. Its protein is CASSRIVRAYGYTF.

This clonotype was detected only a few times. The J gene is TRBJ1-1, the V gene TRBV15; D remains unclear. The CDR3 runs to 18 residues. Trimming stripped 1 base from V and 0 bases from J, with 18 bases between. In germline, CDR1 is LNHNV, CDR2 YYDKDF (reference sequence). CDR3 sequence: CATSRVLGSGRVNTEAFF. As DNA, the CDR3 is TGTGCCACCAGCAGAGTTCTCGGTTCGGGCAGAGTGAACACTGAAGCTTTCTTT.

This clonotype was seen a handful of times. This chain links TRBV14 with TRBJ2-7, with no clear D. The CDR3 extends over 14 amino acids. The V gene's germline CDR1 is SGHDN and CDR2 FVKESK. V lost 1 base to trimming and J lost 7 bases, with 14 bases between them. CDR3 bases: TGTGCCAGCAGCCAAGGTGCCGGCGTACTGGAGCAGTACTTC. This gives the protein CASSQGAGVLEQYF. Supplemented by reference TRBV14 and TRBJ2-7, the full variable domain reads EAGVTQFPSHSVIEKGQTVTLRCDPISGHDNLYWYRRVMGKEIKFLLHFVKESKQDESGMPNNRFLAERTGGTYSTLKVQPAELEDSGVYFCASSQGAGVLEQYFGPGTRLTVT.